This entry lists 20 T cell receptor beta chains sequenced from one sample in a study of cytotoxic CD8 clonotypes in ibrutinib-treated CLL. Using immunoSEQ multiplex PCR, the repertoire was profiled, and TCRdb retains in-frame clones only, with some absent. The sample lists about 140,000 clones, around 82% occurring once. Sequenced here: PBMCs, sampled after 36 months of ibrutinib treatment. Receptor source: a human donor with chronic lymphocytic leukemia.

The rearrangement uses TRBV27 and TRBJ1-1; D is ambiguous. Germline V lookup: CDR1 MNHEY, CDR2 SMNVEV (reference sequence). The V end was cut by 1 base, the J end by 1 base, with 7 bases between. The CDR3 extends over 14 amino acids. Here the CDR3 DNA reads TGTGCCAGCAGTTTATTAGGAAGGAACACTGAAGCTTTCTTT. Translated, it gives CASSLLGRNTEAFF.

CDR3 nucleotides: TGTGCCAGCAGTTACTCGGACAGCTATCAGCCCCAGCATTTT. Its protein is CASSYSDSYQPQHF. This chain connects TRBV6-6 to TRBJ1-5, with a weak D call TRBD1 (6 bases). Germline V CDR1 and CDR2: MNHNY, SVGAGI (reference sequence). This CDR3 region has 14 residues. V lost 0 bases and J 5 bases, leaving 8 bases between the germline ends.

The rearrangement joins TRBV9 to TRBJ2-5, with D tentatively TRBD1 (6 bases). The CDR3 totals 16 residues. Per the germline V gene, CDR1 is SGDLS and CDR2 is YYNGEE. Trimming removed 3 bases at V and 3 bases at J, with 18 bases between. In nucleotides, the CDR3 is TGTGCCAGCAGCGGGGAACAGGGATTAGGGGAAGAGACCCAGTACTTC. Amino acid sequence: CASSGEQGLGEETQYF.

The chain uses TRBV7-9 and TRBJ1-2; D unresolved. Per the germline V gene, CDR1 is SEHNR and CDR2 is FQNEAQ (reference sequence). This CDR3 region has 11 residues. Trimming pared 3 bases from V and 4 bases from J, leaving 3 bases between. In DNA form, the CDR3 reads TGTGCCAGCAGCTTTTCCTATGGCTACACCTTC. Amino acid sequence: CASSFSYGYTF. Looking up the rest from reference TRBV7-9 and TRBJ1-2 gives the full variable domain: DTGVSQNPRHKITKRGQNVTFRCDPISEHNRLYWYRQTLGQGPEFLTYFQNEAQLEKSRLLSDRFSAERPKGSFSTLEIQRTEQGDSAMYLCASSFSYGYTFGSGTRLTVV.

This rearrangement joins TRBV19 to TRBJ2-7; D ambiguous. Germline CDR1 is LNHDA and CDR2 is SQIVND (reference sequence). The CDR3 is 13 residues long. V lost 3 bases, J lost 7 bases, and 13 bases lay in between. The CDR3 protein is CASSIGSLGEQYF. The CDR3 DNA is TGTGCCAGTAGTATCGGGTCCCTTGGGGAGCAGTACTTC.

The chain links TRBV19 to TRBJ1-6; the D is unclear. Trimming left V 6 bases short and J 2 bases short, with 11 bases between. The V gene's germline CDR1 is LNHDA and CDR2 SQIVND (reference sequence). The CDR3 runs 15 residues. This CDR3 reads CASRDDTTYNSPLHF. CDR3 in DNA: TGTGCCAGTAGGGACGACACAACCTATAATTCACCCCTCCACTTT.

The V call is TRBV6-5, the J call TRBJ1-5; 9 bases are a match to TRBD1. Germline CDR1 is MNHEY and CDR2 is SVGAGI. The junction had 8 bases not matched to a gene; V was cut back by 4 bases and J by 7 bases. The CDR3 has 15 amino acids. Here the CDR3 DNA reads TGTGCCAGCAGTTCCACCGGGACAGGGCGGCAGCCCCAGCATTTT. Translation gives CASSSTGTGRQPQHF.

This clone was picked up a small number of times. J is TRBJ2-1 and V is TRBV7-3; maybe TRBD2 (5 bases). Per germline, CDR1 SGHTA and CDR2 FQGTGA. V lost 3 bases, J lost 6 bases, and 9 bases lay in between. The CDR3 spans 13 residues. CDR3 sequence reads: CASSLWTSNEQFF. In DNA, the CDR3 is TGTGCCAGCAGCTTGTGGACTTCCAATGAGCAGTTCTTC.

The rearrangement joins TRBV18 to TRBJ2-7; D is unclear. The CDR3 covers 14 residues. V lost 4 bases and J 3 bases, leaving 13 bases between the germline ends. CDR1 and CDR2 from the germline V gene are KGHSH and LQKENI. CDR3 sequence reads: CASSLGRDLYEQYF. Here the CDR3 DNA reads TGTGCCAGCTCACTCGGCAGAGACCTCTACGAGCAGTACTTC.

The rearrangement joins TRBV4-1 to TRBJ1-1, with 9 bases fitting TRBD1. Unmatched junction bases numbered 6, after V lost 0 bases and J lost 4 bases. Per germline, CDR1 MGHRA and CDR2 YSYEKL. The CDR3 runs to 16 residues. CDR3 in amino acids: CASSQEAQGAPTEAFF. CDR3 bases: TGCGCCAGCAGCCAAGAGGCACAGGGGGCGCCCACTGAAGCTTTCTTT.

The chain combines TRBV10-3 with TRBJ2-1; D uncertain. The CDR3 is 12 amino acids. V gave up 11 bases and J gave up 0 bases, with 8 bases separating them. Germline loops: CDR1 ENHRY, CDR2 SYGVKD. The CDR3 DNA is TGTGCCTCTCTTAGCTCCTACAATGAGCAGTTCTTC. It specifies CASLSSYNEQFF.

The V call is TRBV5-1, the J call TRBJ2-3; maybe TRBD2 (5 bases). The CDR3 extends over 14 amino acids. Germline V CDR1 and CDR2: SGHRS, YFSETQ. Deletions cut 6 bases from V and 2 bases from J, with 13 bases between. For the CDR3, the DNA is TGCGCCAGCACCCGTAGCGCACCCACAGATACGCAGTATTTT. This codes for CASTRSAPTDTQYF.

V gene TRBV10-3 combines with J gene TRBJ1-6; the D gene is possibly TRBD1 (6 bases). V was clipped by 4 bases and J by 7 bases, with 14 bases between them. The germline CDR1 and CDR2 sequences are ENHRY and SYGVKD. This CDR3 is built from 15 residues. CDR3 sequence: CAISVGAGRNSPLHF. The CDR3 DNA reads TGTGCCATCAGTGTGGGGGCCGGCCGCAATTCACCCCTCCACTTT.

The gene calls are TRBV7-8 and TRBJ1-3; no clear D. The CDR3 spans 18 residues. In germline, CDR1 is SGHVS, CDR2 FQNEAQ. Trimming cost V 2 bases and J 0 bases, with 17 bases left between them. The CDR3 loop is CASSLRPPPASSGNTIYF. The CDR3 DNA reads TGTGCCAGCAGCTTAAGACCCCCACCTGCATCCTCTGGAAACACCATATATTTT.

The chain combines TRBV10-1 with TRBJ2-3, with D perhaps matching TRBD1 or TRBD2 (6 bases each). The CDR3 has 15 residues. Germline CDR1 is WNHNN and CDR2 is SYGVQD (reference sequence). Trimming left V 0 bases short and J 8 bases short, with 15 bases between. The CDR3 bases are TGCGCCAGCAGTGAGTCCTTACAGGGAGGTAGTACGCAGTATTTT. Protein sequence: CASSESLQGGSTQYF.

This sequence joins TRBV10-3 and TRBJ2-5; 7 bases align to TRBD2. V was clipped by 0 bases and J by 5 bases; unmatched bases: 9. The CDR3 is 16 amino acids. CDR1 and CDR2 (germline): ENHRY, SYGVKD. CDR3 amino acids: CAISESGGGTVETQYF. The CDR3 nucleotides are TGTGCCATCAGTGAGTCGGGGGGGGGAACTGTGGAGACCCAGTACTTC.

The CDR3 nucleotides read TGTGCCAGCTCACAGAGGGTTGGCAGTCAAGAGACCCAGTACTTC. It is translated as CASSQRVGSQETQYF. The genes are TRBV18 and TRBJ2-5, with D perhaps matching TRBD2 (5 bases). CDR1 KGHSH and CDR2 LQKENI come from the germline V gene. Trimming pared 4 bases from V and 2 bases from J, leaving 14 bases between. The CDR3 sequence is 15 residues long.

The V call is TRBV27, the J call TRBJ1-1; the D is unclear. The germline V and J ends were trimmed by 3 bases and 3 bases, with 8 bases remaining between them. The CDR3 totals 13 residues. CDR1 is MNHEY and CDR2 is SMNVEV in the germline V gene (reference sequence). The CDR3 nucleotides are TGTGCCAGCAGTTTTCCGCCGTACACTGAAGCTTTCTTT. Translating it yields CASSFPPYTEAFF.

J is TRBJ1-3 and V is TRBV7-9, with TRBD1 as a possible D gene (6 bases). V was trimmed by 1 base and J by 3 bases, leaving 13 bases between them. The length of the CDR3 is 16 residues. In germline, CDR1 is SEHNR, CDR2 FQNEAQ (reference sequence). The CDR3, as DNA: TGTGCCAGCAGCTTAGTTCAGGGGTCCAGTGGAAACACCATATATTTT. It codes for CASSLVQGSSGNTIYF.

This chain links TRBV5-5 with TRBJ2-7, with 14 bases matching TRBD2. Germline values: CDR1 SGHKS, CDR2 YYEKEE (reference sequence). This CDR3 comprises 16 residues. Trimming cost V 5 bases and J 3 bases; bases outside gene matches: 7. The CDR3 sequence: CASRHPGTSGSYEQYF. The CDR3 DNA reads TGTGCCAGCAGGCATCCCGGGACTAGCGGGAGCTACGAGCAGTACTTC.